The clone carrying this TCR beta chain was picked up a small number of times. Its antigen is as yet unknown. The authors made TCR cDNA by 5'RACE template switching, adding a universal primer site and UMIs. TCRdb ran MiXCR on the 5' RACE reads and lists one entry per CDR3 protein. The sample contains around 330,000 distinct CDR3 sequences, 3.6% of which appear only once. This CDR3 region has 13 residues. The V end was cut by 7 bases, the J end by 4 bases, with 13 bases between. This record belongs to a study of T cells after yellow fever vaccination. Study in general: Low-cell-number fractions were prepared with SMART-Seq v4 Ultra Low Input.

Study-wide points: High-abundance clonotypes from the bulk population could contaminate FACS-sorted repertoires. A secondary response was less intense yet reached its peak sooner, at day 5 versus 15.

Here the sequenced sample was PBMCs, taken on the day of the yellow fever booster vaccination. The rearrangement joins TRBV12-3 or TRBV12-4 to TRBJ1-2; TRBD1 might be the D (5 bases). The source of this sequence is a man between 18 and 29 years old who received the YFV17D yellow fever vaccine. The CDR3 here is CASTVGDGYGYTF. As DNA, the CDR3 is TGTGCCAGCACCGTTGGGGACGGCTATGGCTACACCTTC.